The next 19 T cell receptor beta chains were all read from a single sample in a study of blood T cell repertoires in COVID-19. Sequencing was performed with immunoSEQ multiplex PCR; in TCRdb, only in-frame clones are kept and a portion is missing. The data hold 120,000 to 150,000 clones, with approximately 91% observed a single time. The sequencing sample was made of peripheral blood. These receptors all come from a man in his forties or fifties with active or convalescent COVID-19.

For the CDR3, the DNA is TGTGCCAGCAGTGAAGCGCTCGGGGCAGGGGTCTACAATGAGCAGTTCTTC. Amino acid sequence: CASSEALGAGVYNEQFF. The chain has TRBV6-1 and TRBJ2-1; TRBD1 is a possible D gene (6 bases). The V end lost 0 bases, the J end lost 3 bases, and 15 bases lay between the germline ends. Germline values: CDR1 MNHNS, CDR2 SASEGT. The CDR3 has 17 residues.

The rearrangement joins TRBV27 to TRBJ1-5; 7 bases line up with TRBD1. V shed 6 bases and J 1 base; nucleotides not matched to a gene: 12. Germline V gene data show CDR1 as MNHEY and CDR2 as SMNVEV (reference sequence). The CDR3 has 17 residues. For the CDR3, the DNA is TGTGCCAGCAGCCAGACAGGGTTCGGCTTGAGCAATCAGCCCCAGCATTTT. It is translated as CASSQTGFGLSNQPQHF.

The J gene is TRBJ2-7, the V gene TRBV6-2 or TRBV6-3, with 13 bases that match TRBD2. The CDR3 sequence is 16 residues long. Per the germline V gene, CDR1 is MNHEY and CDR2 is SVGEGT. The trim removed 5 bases at V and 0 bases at J, leaving 4 bases unmatched. The CDR3 nucleotides read TGTGCCAGCAGTCAACGACTAGCGGGAGGCTCCTACGAGCAGTACTTC. Protein product: CASSQRLAGGSYEQYF.

This chain joins TRBV15 and TRBJ1-5; no clear D gene. In germline, CDR1 is LNHNV, CDR2 YYDKDF (reference sequence). The CDR3 spans 15 residues. Deletions cut 0 bases from V and 6 bases from J, with 12 bases between. The CDR3 DNA reads TGTGCCACCAGCAGAGAGGAGCAGTTGAGTCAGCCCCAGCATTTT. This encodes CATSREEQLSQPQHF. The variable domain in full, completed from reference TRBV15 and TRBJ1-5, reads DAMVIQNPRYQVTQFGKPVTLSCSQTLNHNVMYWYQQKSSQAPKLLFHYYDKDFNNEADTPDNFQSRRPNTSFCFLDIRSPGLGDTAMYLCATSREEQLSQPQHFGDGTRLSIL.

The rearrangement links TRBV3-1 (or the pseudogene TRBV3-2) to TRBJ1-3, with TRBD1 as a possible D gene (5 bases). This CDR3 spans 14 amino acids. Germline CDR1 reads LGHDT; CDR2 reads YNNKEL (reference sequence). V was trimmed by 4 bases and J by 3 bases, leaving 10 bases between them. The DNA for the CDR3 is TGTGCCAGCAGCCCCGGGACTCTTGGAAACACCATATATTTT. It yields the protein CASSPGTLGNTIYF.

V is TRBV6-2 or TRBV6-3 and J is TRBJ2-7; D is possibly TRBD1 (6 bases). The CDR3 spans 14 residues. Germline V gene data show CDR1 as MNHEY and CDR2 as SVGEGT. Trimming took 2 bases from V and 6 from J, leaving 14 bases between them. DNA of the CDR3: TGTGCCAGCAGTTACGTGACAGGAGGCGGCGAGCAGTACTTC. Residues: CASSYVTGGGEQYF.

The rearrangement links TRBV19 to TRBJ2-5, with 7 bases matching TRBD1. This CDR3 spans 13 amino acids. V lost 3 bases, J lost 6 bases, and 4 bases stayed unmatched. Per germline, CDR1 LNHDA and CDR2 SQIVND (reference sequence). The CDR3: CASSIPGQKTQYF. CDR3 nucleotide sequence: TGTGCCAGTAGTATCCCGGGACAGAAGACCCAGTACTTC.

The chain has TRBV28 and TRBJ2-7; 8 positions match TRBD2. With 10 bases clipped from V and 4 bases from J, the junction kept 3 bases outside the gene matches. Germline V gene lookup returns CDR1 MDHEN and CDR2 SYDVKM. CDR3 length equals 11 residues. Here the CDR3 DNA reads TGTGCCACCGGGGGGGGGTACGAGCAGTACTTC. This sequence encodes CATGGGYEQYF.

The J gene is TRBJ2-3, the V gene TRBV10-1, with 12 bases lining up with TRBD2. The V gene end was trimmed by 2 bases and the J gene end by 2 bases; junction bases not matched to a gene: 5. Germline CDR1 reads WNHNN; CDR2 reads SYGVQD (reference sequence). CDR3 length equals 17 residues. This chain's CDR3 is CASSEARTSGTTDTQYF. The CDR3 DNA is TGCGCCAGCAGTGAGGCCCGGACTAGCGGGACCACAGATACGCAGTATTTT.

The rearrangement uses TRBV19 and TRBJ1-2, with 7 bases identical to TRBD1. Looked up from germline, CDR1 is LNHDA and CDR2 is SQIVND (reference sequence). V shed 5 bases and J 4 bases; nucleotides not matched to a gene: 10. This CDR3 spans 15 amino acids. The CDR3 spells CASSARQGAPYGYTF. CDR3 nucleotide sequence: TGTGCCAGTAGTGCACGACAGGGAGCACCCTATGGCTACACCTTC.

The chain recombines TRBV24-1 with TRBJ2-7, with D possibly matching TRBD2 (6 bases). CDR3 size: 11 residues. Germline lookup yields CDR1 KGHDR and CDR2 SFDVKD. Trimming removed 12 bases at V and 3 bases at J, with 11 bases between. The CDR3 nucleotides read TGTGCCGCGTCCGGGGGCTACGAGCAGTACTTC. Amino acid sequence: CAASGGYEQYF.

The chain couples TRBV27 to TRBJ2-1, with D perhaps TRBD2 (5 bases). This CDR3 is 13 amino acids long. CDR1 MNHEY and CDR2 SMNVEV come from the germline V gene (reference sequence). The V gene lost 3 bases and the J gene lost 9 bases, with 12 bases spanning the gap. This chain's CDR3 is CASSFRLEGEQFF. CDR3 nucleotide sequence: TGTGCCAGCAGTTTCAGGCTAGAGGGTGAGCAGTTCTTC.

V and J are TRBV29-1 and TRBJ2-2; TRBD1 aligns across 7 bases. The V and J ends lost 3 bases and 0 bases, in that order; junction bases with no gene match: 4. CDR1 and CDR2 (germline): SQVTM, ANQGSEA. There are 15 residues in the CDR3. The CDR3 DNA follows: TGCAGCGTTGATGCTGGACAGGCGAACACCGGGGAGCTGTTTTTT. Amino acid sequence: CSVDAGQANTGELFF.

V is TRBV11-1 and J is TRBJ2-5; weak D call: TRBD1 (5 bases). V was pared by 1 base and J by 0 bases, with 9 bases between. CDR1 and CDR2 (germline): SGHAT, FQDESV (reference sequence). CDR3 size: 15 residues. The CDR3, as DNA: TGTGCCAGCAGCTTAGAACAGGAGTACCAAGAGACCCAGTACTTC. Protein product: CASSLEQEYQETQYF. Variable domain in full (rest from reference TRBV11-1 and TRBJ2-5): EAEVAQSPRYKITEKSQAVAFWCDPISGHATLYWYRQILGQGPELLVQFQDESVVDDSQLPKDRFSAERLKGVDSTLKIQPAELGDSAMYLCASSLEQEYQETQYFGPGTRLLVL.

CDR3 region: CASSPSGTGAGNTIYF. The CDR3 DNA is TGTGCCAGCTCACCTTCTGGGACAGGGGCTGGAAACACCATATATTTT. V and J are TRBV18 and TRBJ1-3; 10 bases line up with TRBD1. The V gene end was trimmed by 3 bases and the J gene end by 2 bases; junction bases not matched to a gene: 4. Germline V gene data show CDR1 as KGHSH and CDR2 as LQKENI. The CDR3 is made up of 16 amino acids. The full variable domain, in which reference TRBV18 and TRBJ1-3 provide the parts outside the CDR3, is NAGVMQNPRHLVRRRGQEARLRCSPMKGHSHVYWYRQLPEEGLKFMVYLQKENIIDESGMPKERFSAEFPKEGPSILRIQQVVRGDSAAYFCASSPSGTGAGNTIYFGEGSWLTVV.

This clone occurred once. The chain has TRBV4-2 and TRBJ2-1; TRBD1 matches 10 bases. CDR1 and CDR2 (germline): LGHNA, YNFKEQ. This CDR3 is built from 18 residues. V dropped 0 bases and J dropped 10; count of bases not matched to a gene: 15. Written as DNA, the CDR3 is TGTGCCAGCAGCCAAGATTGGACAGGGGGTTTCGAGCCCAGAGAGCAGTTCTTC. As protein: CASSQDWTGGFEPREQFF.

This chain's CDR3 is CASSLGGQGYEQYF. The CDR3 bases are TGTGCCAGCAGCTTAGGGGGACAGGGTTACGAGCAGTACTTC. The chain recombines TRBV7-2 with TRBJ2-7; 9 nucleotides align to TRBD1. From germline, CDR1 is SGHTA and CDR2 FQGNSA. The CDR3 has 14 residues. V lost 1 base, J lost 4 bases, and 2 bases stayed unmatched.

This clone has a single count. The chain combines TRBV19 with TRBJ2-3; 9 positions match TRBD1. Trimming removed 8 bases from V and 4 bases from J; junction bases left unmatched: 4. Germline loops: CDR1 LNHDA, CDR2 SQIVND (reference sequence). The CDR3 loop spans 13 amino acids. The CDR3 loop reads CASGTGRADTQYF. For the CDR3, the DNA is TGTGCCAGTGGGACAGGGAGGGCAGATACGCAGTATTTT.

This sequence joins TRBV28 and TRBJ2-7; D possibly corresponds to TRBD2 (6 bases). V lost 1 base, J lost 7 bases, and 17 bases lay in between. The CDR3 is made up of 15 amino acids. Germline-derived CDR1 and CDR2 are MDHEN and SYDVKM. The CDR3 here is CASSLYGRRGGEQYF. DNA of the CDR3: TGTGCCAGCAGTTTATACGGGAGAAGGGGCGGGGAGCAGTACTTC. The variable domain in full, completed from reference TRBV28 and TRBJ2-7, reads DVKVTQSSRYLVKRTGEKVFLECVQDMDHENMFWYRQDPGLGLRLIYFSYDVKMKEKGDIPEGYSVSREKKERFSLILESASTNQTSMYLCASSLYGRRGGEQYFGPGTRLTVT.